Reported below is one T cell receptor beta chain. Its matching antigen is unknown. The CDR3 runs 18 residues. V gave up 4 bases and J gave up 6 bases, with 24 bases separating them. Germline lookup yields CDR1 SNHLY and CDR2 FYNNEI. Before sequencing took place, the ViraFEST assay used viral peptide pools to expand antigen-specific CD4+ T cells. The culture ran for roughly 10 days before CD4+ T cells were isolated. It was between March and December 2020 that the person had a SARS-CoV-2 infection confirmed by PCR. The data belong to a study of vaccination effects on CD4 cells after COVID-19. About the study: Specimens were obtained from a couple of convalescent patients 16 days and one week prior to vaccination.

The data were produced by immunoSEQ multiplex PCR, yet TCRdb's version contains in-frame clones alone and is incomplete. The sample includes about 22,000 clones, roughly four fifths seen only once; the top ten take approximately 17%. This TCR derives from a human donor who had a prior SARS-CoV-2 infection. The sample here was CD4+ T cells from PBMCs cultured with SARS-CoV-2 spike peptides, taken before COVID-19 vaccination. The chain carries TRBV2 and TRBJ2-2; D is possibly TRBD2 (6 bases). The CDR3 DNA sequence: TGTGCCAGCAGTGCCAGCGTATGGAGGGAGTGGGAAGCCGGGGAGCTGTTTTTT. Translation gives CASSASVWREWEAGELFF.